A single TCR beta chain is shown here with its context. Using immunoSEQ multiplex PCR, the repertoire was profiled, and TCRdb retains in-frame clones only, with some absent. The data show some 150,000 clones, approximately 94% seen once. This record belongs to a study of control samples from healthy donors and cancer patients. The CDR3 is 14 amino acids. V was clipped by 4 bases and J by 4 bases, with 12 bases between them. Looked up from germline, CDR1 is SGHDT and CDR2 is YYEEEE. This clonotype originated in a man in his 60s with colorectal cancer. J is TRBJ1-5 and V is TRBV5-6; no clear D gene. The sequencing input was PBMCs. DNA for the CDR3: TGTGCCAGCAGCCCCAGACGGATAAATCAGCCCCAGCATTTT. Its translation: CASSPRRINQPQHF.